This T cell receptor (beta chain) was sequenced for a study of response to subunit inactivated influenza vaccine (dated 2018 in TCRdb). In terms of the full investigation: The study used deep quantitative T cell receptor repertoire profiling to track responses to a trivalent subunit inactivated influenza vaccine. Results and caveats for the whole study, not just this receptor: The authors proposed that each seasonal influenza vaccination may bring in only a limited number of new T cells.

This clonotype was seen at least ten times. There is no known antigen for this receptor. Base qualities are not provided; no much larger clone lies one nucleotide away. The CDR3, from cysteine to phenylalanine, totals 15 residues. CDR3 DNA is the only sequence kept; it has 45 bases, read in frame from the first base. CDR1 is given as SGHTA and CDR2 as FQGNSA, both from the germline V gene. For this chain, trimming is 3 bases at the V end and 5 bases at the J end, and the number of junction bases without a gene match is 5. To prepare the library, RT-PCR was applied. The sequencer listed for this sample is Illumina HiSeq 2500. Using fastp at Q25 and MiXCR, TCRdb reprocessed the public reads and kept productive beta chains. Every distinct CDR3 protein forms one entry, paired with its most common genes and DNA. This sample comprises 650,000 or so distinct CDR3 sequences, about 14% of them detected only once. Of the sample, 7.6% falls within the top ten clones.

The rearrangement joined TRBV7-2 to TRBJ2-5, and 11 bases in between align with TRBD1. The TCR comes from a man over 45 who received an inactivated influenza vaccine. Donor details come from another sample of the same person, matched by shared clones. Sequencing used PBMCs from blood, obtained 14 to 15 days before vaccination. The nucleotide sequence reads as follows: TGTGCCAGCAGCTTGGGACAGGGGGGTGGGGAGACCCAGTACTTC. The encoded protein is CASSLGQGGGETQYF.